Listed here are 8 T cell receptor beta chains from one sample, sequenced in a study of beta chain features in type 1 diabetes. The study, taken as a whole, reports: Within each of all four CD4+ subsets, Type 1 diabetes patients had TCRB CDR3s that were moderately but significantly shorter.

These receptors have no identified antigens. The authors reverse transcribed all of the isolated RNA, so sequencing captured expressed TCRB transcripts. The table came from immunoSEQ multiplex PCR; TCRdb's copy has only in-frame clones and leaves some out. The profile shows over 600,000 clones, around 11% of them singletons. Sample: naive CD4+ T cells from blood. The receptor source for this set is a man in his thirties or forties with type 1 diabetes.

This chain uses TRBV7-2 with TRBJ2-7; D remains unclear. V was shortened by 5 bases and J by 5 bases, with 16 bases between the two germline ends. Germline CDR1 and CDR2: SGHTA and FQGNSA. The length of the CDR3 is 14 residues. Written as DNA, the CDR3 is TGTGCCAGCAGCCATCTAGGGATCGAGGACGAGCAGTACTTC. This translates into CASSHLGIEDEQYF.

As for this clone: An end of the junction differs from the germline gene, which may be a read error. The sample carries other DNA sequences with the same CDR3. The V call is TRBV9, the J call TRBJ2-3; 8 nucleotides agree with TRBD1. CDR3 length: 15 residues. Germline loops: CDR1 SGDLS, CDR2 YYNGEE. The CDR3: CASSDPDRARDTQYF. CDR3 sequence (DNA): TGTGCCAGTAGCGACCCGGACAGGGCGAGAGATACGCAGTATTTT.

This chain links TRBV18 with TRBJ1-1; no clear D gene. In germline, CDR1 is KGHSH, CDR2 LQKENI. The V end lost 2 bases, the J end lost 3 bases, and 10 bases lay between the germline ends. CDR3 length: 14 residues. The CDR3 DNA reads TGTGCCAGCTCACCATCGGACCCTGACACTGAAGCTTTCTTT. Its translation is CASSPSDPDTEAFF.

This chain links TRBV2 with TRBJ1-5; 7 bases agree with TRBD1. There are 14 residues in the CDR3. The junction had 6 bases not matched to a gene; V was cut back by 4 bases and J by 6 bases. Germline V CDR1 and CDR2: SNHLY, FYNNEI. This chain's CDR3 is CASSATGAIQPQHF. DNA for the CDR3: TGTGCCAGCAGTGCAACAGGGGCGATTCAGCCCCAGCATTTT.

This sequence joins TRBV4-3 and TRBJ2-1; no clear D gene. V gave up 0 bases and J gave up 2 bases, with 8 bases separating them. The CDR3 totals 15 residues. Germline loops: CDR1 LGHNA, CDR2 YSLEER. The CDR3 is CASSQDPGTYNEQFF. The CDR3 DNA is TGCGCCAGCAGCCAAGATCCTGGGACCTACAATGAGCAGTTCTTC.

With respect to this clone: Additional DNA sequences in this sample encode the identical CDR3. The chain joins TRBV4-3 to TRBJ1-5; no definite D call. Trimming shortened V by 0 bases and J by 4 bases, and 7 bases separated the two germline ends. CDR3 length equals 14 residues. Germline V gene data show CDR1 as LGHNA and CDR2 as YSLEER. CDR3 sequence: CASSQDRRNQPQHF. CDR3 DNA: TGCGCCAGCAGCCAAGACCGTAGGAATCAGCCCCAGCATTTT.

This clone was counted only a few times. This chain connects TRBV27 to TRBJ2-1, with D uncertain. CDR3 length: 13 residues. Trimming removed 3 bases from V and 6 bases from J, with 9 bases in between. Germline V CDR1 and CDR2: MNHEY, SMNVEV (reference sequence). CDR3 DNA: TGTGCCAGCAGTTTGAAGACTCCCAATGAGCAGTTCTTC. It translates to CASSLKTPNEQFF.

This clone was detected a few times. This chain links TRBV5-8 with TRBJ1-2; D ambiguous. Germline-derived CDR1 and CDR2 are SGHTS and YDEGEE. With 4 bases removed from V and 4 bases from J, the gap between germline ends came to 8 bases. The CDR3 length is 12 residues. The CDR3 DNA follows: TGTGCCAGCAGCCGGCCAAGCTATGGCTACACCTTC. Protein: CASSRPSYGYTF.